The clone carrying this T cell receptor beta chain was counted ten times or more. Antigen: not known. Template switching supplied a universal primer site; unique molecular identifiers were carried on the cDNA. TCRdb re-analysed the 5' RACE reads in MiXCR, keeping a single row per CDR3 protein. The table records hundreds of thousands of distinct CDR3 sequences, around 12% of them present only once. The germline gives CDR1 DFQATT, CDR2 SNEGSKA (reference sequence). V was clipped by 6 bases and J by 0 bases, with 15 bases between them. The CDR3 loop spans 15 amino acids. The sample is drawn from a study of identical twins. Study-level points and caveats: Insertions were reduced in abundant cord blood beta clonotypes but not in memory repertoires. Models underestimated TCR alpha sharing (out-of-frame) in monozygotic twins. Excess sharing by twins proved weaker in beta out-of-frame sequences.

The sample was also reused in another study, on yellow fever vaccine responses in identical twins.

The receptor was derived from a woman between 18 and 29 years old in good health. Material for sequencing was PBMCs. The chain has TRBV20-1 and TRBJ2-1, with a weak D call TRBD2 (6 bases). CDR3 bases: TGCAGTGCGCGAATCTACGGGGGCTCCTACAATGAGCAGTTCTTC. Translated: CSARIYGGSYNEQFF.